The rows below give T cell receptor beta chains drawn from one sample of a study of PD-1 blockade in classical Hodgkin lymphoma. Here immunoSEQ multiplex PCR was the method, and the copy in TCRdb shows in-frame clones only, minus some. The table lists more than 35,000 clones, about 90% of them singletons, with roughly 7.7% in the top ten. The sequencing here drew on peripheral blood mononuclear cells (PBMCs), taken before the second cycle of nivolumab. The receptors stem from a human donor with classical Hodgkin lymphoma. The CDR3 runs from the conserved cysteine through the conserved F or W. D genes are given only for firm matches.

TRBD1	TRBJ2-7	TRBV28	CASSSGQERLSQYF
TRBD1	TRBJ2-4	TRBV28	CASSSPGGLYIQYF
-	TRBJ1-2	TRBV11-2	CASSLMNSRHTF
TRBD2	TRBJ2-5	TRBV2	CASSAGTSGRVSETQYF
TRBD2	TRBJ2-7	TRBV10-3	CAISGIAGYEQYF
-	TRBJ1-5	TRBV9	CASSVNTTRAPSNQPQHF
-	TRBJ2-3	TRBV28	CASSLSAGTYTQYF
TRBD2	TRBJ2-1	TRBV2	CASTIKMELATDDEQFF
-	TRBJ2-7	TRBV15	CATSIATSEQYF
-	TRBJ2-2	TRBV10-3	CAISVLGTGELFF
TRBD2	TRBJ2-2	TRBV27	CASSLSGTSGTGELFF
-	TRBJ2-1	TRBV2	CASISGGPYNEQFF
TRBD2	TRBJ2-2	TRBV19	CASRTSGNTGELFF
-	TRBJ2-5	TRBV19	CASTPGAWVKETQYF
-	TRBJ2-3	TRBV10-3	CAISDLGTSTDTQYF
TRBD1	TRBJ1-1	TRBV6-6	CANTPGGKGNTEAFF
TRBD2	TRBJ2-3	TRBV7-6	CASSLPLAGGPPDTQYF
TRBD1	TRBJ1-1	TRBV27	CASSLETGGGEAFF
-	TRBJ2-2	TRBV9	CASSGLNTGELFF
TRBD2	TRBJ2-7	TRBV19	CASSPASGSYEQYF
-	TRBJ2-7	TRBV14	CASSPLGGTQYF
-	TRBJ1-1	TRBV5-1	CASSLDFRETEAFF
TRBD2	TRBJ2-2	TRBV7-6	CASSHTSGRAFVQTGELFF